Following are 19 T cell receptor beta chains from one sample sequenced in a study of blood T cell repertoires in COVID-19. Libraries were prepared by immunoSEQ multiplex PCR; TCRdb keeps only in-frame clonotypes and omits some of them. The data show a few hundred thousand clones, more than 80% seen once. Sequenced sample: peripheral blood. The receptors were sampled from a woman aged 50 to 60 with COVID-19, enrolled during active disease.

The J gene is TRBJ1-2, the V gene TRBV5-4; the match to TRBD1 covers 8 bases. Germline assignment: CDR1 SGHNT and CDR2 YYREEE (reference sequence). The CDR3 spans 15 residues. Trimming cost V 5 bases and J 3 bases; bases outside gene matches: 9. The CDR3 DNA follows: TGTGCCAGCAGTGCAGGGGGCGCTTGGGACTATGGCTACACCTTC. It is translated as CASSAGGAWDYGYTF. The full variable domain, its missing parts supplied by reference TRBV5-4 and TRBJ1-2, is ETGVTQSPTHLIKTRGQQVTLRCSSQSGHNTVSWYQQALGQGPQFIFQYYREEENGRGNFPPRFSGLQFPNYSSELNVNALELDDSALYLCASSAGGAWDYGYTFGSGTRLTVV.

CDR3 sequence reads: CASSPDRSSGNTIYF. The CDR3 DNA reads TGTGCCAGCAGCCCGGACAGGTCCTCTGGAAACACCATATATTTT. The gene calls are TRBV7-6 and TRBJ1-3, with 7 bases identical to TRBD1. V gave up 5 bases and J gave up 0 bases; unmatched junction bases: 4. The CDR3 runs to 15 residues. Germline CDR1 reads SGHVS; CDR2 reads FNYEAQ.

The chain is built from TRBV10-2 and TRBJ1-1; D not certain. The CDR3 runs to 17 residues. Germline V gives CDR1 WSHSY, CDR2 SAAADI. Trimming cost V 3 bases and J 5 bases, with 22 bases left between them. The chain's CDR3 is CASSDAAWPPFGTEAFF. CDR3 DNA sequence: TGCGCCAGCAGTGATGCCGCCTGGCCACCCTTCGGGACTGAAGCTTTCTTT.

This chain links TRBV30 with TRBJ1-2; TRBD1 aligns across 10 bases. The CDR3 totals 13 residues. V lost 2 bases and J lost 8; bases outside the gene matches: 5. The germline V gene has CDR1 GTSNPN and CDR2 SVGIG (reference sequence). The CDR3 sequence: CAWSPGQGVGYTF. In nucleotides, the CDR3 is TGTGCCTGGAGTCCCGGACAGGGGGTGGGCTACACCTTC.

The rearrangement uses TRBV5-1 and TRBJ2-3, with 7 bases matching TRBD1. Germline loops: CDR1 SGHRS, CDR2 YFSETQ. J was trimmed by 4 bases and V by 3 bases; bases with no gene match: 5. The CDR3 is 14 amino acids. The DNA for the CDR3 is TGCGCCAGCAGCTGGAGACAGGGTTCAGATACGCAGTATTTT. It encodes CASSWRQGSDTQYF.

The chain links TRBV27 to TRBJ1-2; the match to TRBD1 covers 9 bases. The germline V gene encodes CDR1 MNHEY and CDR2 SMNVEV (reference sequence). The CDR3 extends over 13 amino acids. The V segment lost 5 bases and the J segment 8 bases; nucleotides outside the gene matches: 6. Written as DNA, the CDR3 is TGTGCCAGCAGTAACCACAGGGGGCACGGCTACACCTTC. It specifies CASSNHRGHGYTF.

This chain connects TRBV9 to TRBJ2-1; TRBD2 aligns across 8 bases. V was clipped by 0 bases and J by 10 bases; unmatched bases: 3. The CDR3 contains 13 residues. Germline V gene sequence: CDR1 SGDLS, CDR2 YYNGEE. CDR3: CASSVGLATEQFF. The CDR3 bases are TGTGCCAGCAGCGTAGGACTAGCGACGGAGCAGTTCTTC.

The chain carries TRBV5-6 and TRBJ1-2, with D tentatively TRBD1 (6 bases). Germline V gene lookup returns CDR1 SGHDT and CDR2 YYEEEE. Trimming removed 2 bases at V and 1 base at J, with 12 bases between. The CDR3 extends over 15 amino acids. CDR3 sequence (DNA): TGTGCCAGCAGCTTTGGGACATTGGGTAACTATGGCTACACCTTC. Protein: CASSFGTLGNYGYTF.

J is TRBJ1-4 and V is TRBV6-2 or TRBV6-3; the match to TRBD1 covers 11 bases. Germline CDR1 and CDR2: MNHEY and SVGEGT. This CDR3 has 15 residues. V dropped 2 bases and J dropped 8; count of bases not matched to a gene: 4. The CDR3 sequence: CASSYGTGGREKLFF. The CDR3 DNA reads TGTGCCAGCAGTTACGGGACAGGGGGAAGAGAAAAACTGTTTTTT.

The genes are TRBV5-1 and TRBJ2-7; the match to TRBD1 covers 8 bases. The junction had 6 bases not matched to a gene; V was cut back by 2 bases and J by 5 bases. In germline, CDR1 is SGHRS, CDR2 YFSETQ. The CDR3 runs 14 residues. CDR3 sequence: CASSLGQGWDEQYF. For the CDR3, the DNA is TGCGCCAGCAGCTTAGGACAGGGTTGGGACGAGCAGTACTTC. The full variable domain, in which reference TRBV5-1 and TRBJ2-7 provide the parts outside the CDR3, is KAGVTQTPRYLIKTRGQQVTLSCSPISGHRSVSWYQQTPGQGLQFLFEYFSETQRNKGNFPGRFSGRQFSNSRSEMNVSTLELGDSALYLCASSLGQGWDEQYFGPGTRLTVT.

The V call is TRBV7-2, the J call TRBJ2-1, with TRBD2 matching 13 bases. CDR1 and CDR2 (germline): SGHTA, FQGNSA. V dropped 4 bases and J dropped 7; count of bases not matched to a gene: 7. The CDR3 contains 16 residues. The chain's CDR3 is CASSSRLAGGRNEQFF. Written as DNA, the CDR3 is TGTGCCAGCAGCTCCCGACTAGCGGGAGGTCGGAATGAGCAGTTCTTC.

This clone was seen more than once but under ten times. The rearrangement uses TRBV5-6 and TRBJ1-2, with D unclear. CDR1 and CDR2 (germline): SGHDT, YYEEEE. The CDR3 covers 14 residues. V was shortened by 0 bases and J by 6 bases, with 12 bases between the two germline ends. CDR3 loop: CASSLGAQLHGYTF. The CDR3 DNA follows: TGTGCCAGCAGCTTGGGCGCACAGCTTCATGGCTACACCTTC.

About this clone: Distinct nucleotide sequences in the sample also encode this CDR3. The rearrangement links TRBV6-5 to TRBJ1-1; tentative D call: TRBD1 (6 bases). The germline V gene encodes CDR1 MNHEY and CDR2 SVGAGI. With 5 bases removed from V and 1 base from J, the gap between germline ends came to 8 bases. The CDR3 totals 13 residues. The CDR3, as DNA: TGTGCCAGCAGTAGGGGACAGAACACTGAAGCTTTCTTT. This codes for CASSRGQNTEAFF.

The V call is TRBV6-5, the J call TRBJ1-1; TRBD1 might be the D (6 bases). The CDR3 is 14 residues long. The germline V gene encodes CDR1 MNHEY and CDR2 SVGAGI. Trimming removed 4 bases from V and 3 bases from J, with 12 bases in between. This CDR3 is CASSLQQGYTEAFF. CDR3 sequence (DNA): TGTGCCAGCAGTTTACAACAGGGCTACACTGAAGCTTTCTTT.

The sample holds a few counts of this clone. The chain uses TRBV24-1 and TRBJ2-5, with 8 bases aligning to TRBD1. This CDR3 contains 13 residues. Germline V gene data show CDR1 as KGHDR and CDR2 as SFDVKD. V dropped 9 bases and J dropped 4; count of bases not matched to a gene: 6. CDR3 bases: TGTGCCACCTCGGACAGGGAGAGAGAGACCCAGTACTTC. This codes for CATSDRERETQYF.

This chain uses TRBV6-1 with TRBJ2-2, with 7 bases that match TRBD2. The junction had 11 bases not matched to a gene; V was cut back by 3 bases and J by 4 bases. The CDR3 runs 17 residues. The germline V gene encodes CDR1 MNHNS and CDR2 SASEGT. The CDR3 DNA reads as TGTGCCAGCAGTGAGGGGTGGGCGGGAGTCGGCACCGGGGAGCTGTTTTTT. Translated: CASSEGWAGVGTGELFF.

This chain links TRBV3-1 (or the pseudogene TRBV3-2) with TRBJ2-7; no firm D call. CDR3 length: 11 amino acids. From germline, CDR1 is LGHDT and CDR2 YNNKEL (reference sequence). V gave up 1 base and J gave up 7 bases, with 5 bases separating them. The CDR3 sequence: CASSQGTEQYF. The CDR3 bases are TGTGCCAGCAGCCAAGGCACTGAGCAGTACTTC.

The chain carries TRBV19 and TRBJ1-3; the D is unclear. V lost 6 bases, J lost 0 bases, and 24 bases lay in between. The CDR3 is 19 residues long. Per germline, CDR1 LNHDA and CDR2 SQIVND (reference sequence). CDR3 DNA sequence: TGTGCCAGTAGAGGTCTTAGCCGCGGCCATAGGAGCTCTGGAAACACCATATATTTT. It codes for CASRGLSRGHRSSGNTIYF.

The chain joins TRBV9 to TRBJ2-3; TRBD2 matches at 9 bases. The CDR3 is 16 residues long. The germline gives CDR1 SGDLS, CDR2 YYNGEE. The J segment lost 6 bases and the V segment lost 0 bases, leaving 8 bases of the junction unmatched. The CDR3 here is CASSVGWASGMDTQYF. For the CDR3, the DNA is TGTGCCAGCAGCGTAGGTTGGGCTAGCGGGATGGATACGCAGTATTTT.